Reported below is one TCR beta chain. This clone has more than one count but fewer than ten. Its antigen specificity is not known. No much larger clonotype is one base removed from it; base qualities were not supplied. Taken from cysteine to phenylalanine, the CDR3 has 15 residues. The read is trimmed to its CDR3 DNA, 45 bases read in frame from base 1. The germline V gene gives CDR1 as SGHVS and CDR2 as FNYEAQ. V is clipped by 5 bases and J by 2 bases, and the sequence between their germline boundaries is 16 bases long. To prepare the library, the immunoSEQ multiplex PCR assay was applied. This immuneACCESS table, as held by TCRdb, lists in-frame sequences with V and J called but not all clones. Of the missing ones, under half trace to an unresolved V gene in checked studies; the others have no known cause. For this sample the table gives roughly 49,000 clones, of which approximately 91% were detected only once. The ten top clones hold approximately 40% of the sample.

This record belongs to a study of control samples from healthy donors and cancer patients (dated by TCRdb to about 2020). The receptor chain draws on TRBV7-6 and TRBJ2-7, with TRBD2 as a weak D call on 6 bases. The source material was PBMCs. The sequence derives from a man aged 50 to 59 with head and neck cancer. The DNA is as follows: TGTGCCAGCAGCGCCGGCGGGAATGATCCCTACGAGCAGTACTTC. Translated, it gives CASSAGGNDPYEQYF.